The clone carrying this T cell receptor beta chain came up once. PCR involved 60 Vbeta and 13 Jbeta primers. Clones were read by immunoSEQ multiplex PCR, and TCRdb kept only the in-frame ones, dropping some. The data show hundreds of thousands of clones, with around 90% seen just once and around 2.1% held by the top ten. This entry belongs to a study of cytomegalovirus exposure and HLA in healthy donors. Specimen: PBMCs. This TCR was sampled from a woman under 30 in good health and CMV-seronegative.

The chain's CDR3 is CASKGLVGELFF. CDR3 bases: TGTGCCAGCAAGGGGTTGGTCGGGGAGCTGTTTTTT. The chain employs TRBV2 and TRBJ2-2, with D perhaps TRBD1 (5 bases). With 7 bases removed from V and 7 bases from J, the gap between germline ends came to 10 bases. The germline CDR1 and CDR2 sequences are SNHLY and FYNNEI. The CDR3 is 12 amino acids.